These 18 T cell receptor beta chains were sequenced from one sample in a study of OX40 agonist ivuxolimab in advanced cancers. TCRdb keeps only in-frame clones here, not all; method: immunoSEQ multiplex PCR. Of fewer than 100,000 clones in the sample, roughly four fifths were seen once. This material consisted of CD4+ or CD8+ T cells sorted from blood, taken in a trial of the OX40 agonist ivuxolimab. Receptors originate from an adult with an advanced solid tumor such as melanoma, head and neck, liver or kidney cancer.

The chain is built from TRBV11-3 and TRBJ2-7, with 7 bases lining up with TRBD1. CDR1 and CDR2 (germline): SGHNT, YENEEA. Losses at the gene ends were 9 bases for V and 3 bases for J; bases not matched to a gene: 8. This CDR3 spans 13 amino acids. The CDR3 bases are TGTGCCAGGTATAGGGACAGCCTCTACGAGCAGTACTTC. It translates to CARYRDSLYEQYF.

V usage is TRBV19 and J usage is TRBJ2-3; D is unresolved. Germline V CDR1 and CDR2: LNHDA, SQIVND (reference sequence). The CDR3 sequence is 15 residues long. Trimming took off 7 bases at V and 0 bases at J, with 14 bases between the two ends. Here the CDR3 reads CASTPGSASTDTQYF. The CDR3 DNA reads TGTGCCAGTACCCCGGGTTCGGCTAGCACAGATACGCAGTATTTT. The full variable domain, in which reference TRBV19 and TRBJ2-3 provide the parts outside the CDR3, is DGGITQSPKYLFRKEGQNVTLSCEQNLNHDAMYWYRQDPGQGLRLIYYSQIVNDFQKGDIAEGYSVSREKKESFPLTVTSAQKNPTAFYLCASTPGSASTDTQYFGPGTRLTVL.

The rearrangement joins TRBV5-1 to TRBJ1-2, with a tentative D call TRBD1 (6 bases). Between the trimmed V and J ends, which lost 0 bases and 0 bases, there was a span of 9 bases. This CDR3 comprises 15 residues. The germline V gene has CDR1 SGHRS and CDR2 YFSETQ. The CDR3, as DNA: TGCGCCAGCAGCTTGGGCGGGGGCGCTAACTATGGCTACACCTTC. This codes for CASSLGGGANYGYTF.

The genes are TRBV7-6 and TRBJ1-1; no definite D call. The CDR3 contains 12 residues. Germline lookup yields CDR1 SGHVS and CDR2 FNYEAQ. Trimming left V 5 bases short and J 6 bases short, with 10 bases between. The CDR3 protein is CASSRGSPEAFF. CDR3 DNA sequence: TGTGCCAGCAGCCGAGGGAGCCCTGAAGCTTTCTTT.

The CDR3 DNA follows: TGCGCCAGCAGCTATGGACTAGCGGGAGGTCGCACAGATACGCAGTATTTT. Residues: CASSYGLAGGRTDTQYF. The chain uses TRBV5-1 and TRBJ2-3; TRBD2 agrees at 14 bases. Unmatched junction bases numbered 4, after V lost 3 bases and J lost 1 base. CDR3 length: 17 residues. Germline V gene data show CDR1 as SGHRS and CDR2 as YFSETQ.

V gene TRBV30 combines with J gene TRBJ2-7, with 11 bases lining up with TRBD1. The V gene end was trimmed by 3 bases and the J gene end by 4 bases; junction bases not matched to a gene: 8. The germline gives CDR1 GTSNPN, CDR2 SVGIG (reference sequence). The length of the CDR3 is 15 residues. The CDR3 loop reads CAWRMWTGGKYEQYF. CDR3 sequence (DNA): TGTGCCTGGAGAATGTGGACAGGGGGCAAGTACGAGCAGTACTTC.

This chain connects TRBV28 to TRBJ2-1; the D is unclear. From germline, CDR1 is MDHEN and CDR2 SYDVKM. The CDR3 has 15 amino acids. V lost 4 bases and J lost 6, with 16 bases in between. CDR3 sequence (DNA): TGTGCCAGCAGTTCCCCGGTCGGACGGAGCAATGAGCAGTTCTTC. Amino acids: CASSSPVGRSNEQFF.

The chain is built from TRBV5-4 and TRBJ2-1; no firm D call. The CDR3 is 13 amino acids. V lost 1 base and J lost 5, with 7 bases in between. The germline CDR1 and CDR2 sequences are SGHNT and YYREEE (reference sequence). The CDR3: CASSLPGNNEQFF. The DNA of the CDR3 is TGTGCCAGCAGCTTGCCAGGCAACAATGAGCAGTTCTTC.

The CDR3 loop reads CASSLTREGYNEQFF. CDR3 in DNA: TGTGCCAGCAGCTTAACGCGGGAGGGATACAATGAGCAGTTCTTC. The J gene is TRBJ2-1, the V gene TRBV7-3; 9 bases agree with TRBD2. J was trimmed by 4 bases and V by 0 bases; bases with no gene match: 1. CDR3 length: 15 residues. Germline assignment: CDR1 SGHTA and CDR2 FQGTGA.

The genes are TRBV19 and TRBJ1-2; 9 bases align to TRBD1. CDR3 size: 14 residues. Germline values: CDR1 LNHDA, CDR2 SQIVND (reference sequence). With 5 bases clipped from V and 4 bases from J, the junction kept 5 bases outside the gene matches. The CDR3 DNA sequence: TGTGCCAGTAGTCCGGGACAGGGATTCTATGGCTACACCTTC. Its translation: CASSPGQGFYGYTF.

V is TRBV27 and J is TRBJ1-1, with a tentative D call TRBD1 (5 bases). Germline-derived CDR1 and CDR2 are MNHEY and SMNVEV (reference sequence). The CDR3 runs 13 residues. The V and J ends lost 7 bases and 0 bases respectively, with 9 bases between them. The CDR3 DNA reads TGTGCCAGCAAAGACAGCATGAACACTGAAGCTTTCTTT. Translating gives CASKDSMNTEAFF.

This chain uses TRBV7-3 with TRBJ1-1; 7 bases align to TRBD1. Germline CDR1 and CDR2: SGHTA and FQGTGA. The CDR3 runs 13 residues. V was clipped by 1 base and J by 4 bases; unmatched bases: 0. The CDR3 sequence is CASSLNRGTEAFF. CDR3 nucleotides: TGTGCCAGCAGCTTAAACAGGGGCACTGAAGCTTTCTTT. The whole variable domain, filled in from reference TRBV7-3 and TRBJ1-1, reads GAGVSQTPSNKVTEKGKYVELRCDPISGHTALYWYRQSLGQGPEFLIYFQGTGAADDSGLPNDRFFAVRPEGSVSTLKIQRTERGDSAVYLCASSLNRGTEAFFGQGTRLTVV.

This clone is a singleton in its sample. The chain recombines TRBV4-1 with TRBJ2-3; tentatively, D is TRBD2 (6 bases). Between the trimmed V and J ends, which lost 1 base and 1 base, there was a span of 6 bases. CDR1 MGHRA and CDR2 YSYEKL come from the germline V gene. There are 14 residues in the CDR3. In nucleotides, the CDR3 is TGCGCCAGCAGCCAAGCGGGGGGCACAGATACGCAGTATTTT. Translated: CASSQAGGTDTQYF.

This chain uses TRBV10-2 with TRBJ2-7; no definite D call. Germline CDR1 reads WSHSY; CDR2 reads SAAADI. The CDR3 spans 11 residues. V lost 0 bases, J lost 5 bases, and 2 bases lay in between. This CDR3 reads CASSESDEQYV. The DNA of the CDR3 is TGCGCCAGCAGTGAGTCCGACGAGCAGTACGTC.

The chain couples TRBV30 to TRBJ1-5; the D is unclear. In germline, CDR1 is GTSNPN, CDR2 SVGIG (reference sequence). This CDR3 region has 16 residues. The V end was cut by 0 bases, the J end by 1 base, with 13 bases between. CDR3 residues: CAWSVESIMSNQPQHF. The CDR3 coding sequence is TGTGCCTGGAGTGTAGAGAGTATTATGAGCAATCAGCCCCAGCATTTT.

The chain joins TRBV5-8 to TRBJ2-2; 8 nucleotides line up with TRBD2. V dropped 0 bases and J dropped 4; count of bases not matched to a gene: 5. Germline loops: CDR1 SGHTS, CDR2 YDEGEE. CDR3 size: 16 residues. Here the CDR3 reads CASSLARLAGTGELFF. The DNA for the CDR3 is TGTGCCAGCAGCTTGGCGAGGCTAGCGGGCACCGGGGAGCTGTTTTTT.

The V call is TRBV5-1, the J call TRBJ1-1, with D possibly matching TRBD1 (5 bases). Trimming took off 0 bases at V and 0 bases at J, with 9 bases between the two ends. Germline V gives CDR1 SGHRS, CDR2 YFSETQ. The CDR3 is 15 residues long. The CDR3 DNA is TGCGCCAGCAGCTTGGAGGGGACCTTGAACACTGAAGCTTTCTTT. It yields the protein CASSLEGTLNTEAFF. Full variable domain (rest looked up from reference TRBV5-1 and TRBJ1-1): KAGVTQTPRYLIKTRGQQVTLSCSPISGHRSVSWYQQTPGQGLQFLFEYFSETQRNKGNFPGRFSGRQFSNSRSEMNVSTLELGDSALYLCASSLEGTLNTEAFFGQGTRLTVV.

This clone was counted once. The chain employs TRBV21-1 and TRBJ2-7; TRBD1, as called in the table, went unchecked against the DNA. TRBV21-1 is a pseudogene. The CDR3 covers 12 residues. The CDR3 loop reads CASSKQGYEQYF. The DNA for the CDR3 is TGTGCCAGCAGCAAACAGGGCTACGAGCAGTACTTC.